The sequence of this TCR beta chain was determined in a study of OX40 agonist ivuxolimab in advanced cancers. About the research overall: Roughly two fifths of patients had received prior checkpoint inhibitor therapy. Partial responses were achieved by three patients: one hepatocellular carcinoma, two cutaneous melanoma. Findings of the study overall: CD8+ T cells (on average) carried more expanded clones than CD4+ T cells. Low normalized clonal expansion also occurred in some nonresponding patients.

J was trimmed by 4 bases and V by 2 bases; bases with no gene match: 5. This CDR3 spans 18 amino acids. Per germline, CDR1 MGHRA and CDR2 YSYEKL. Measured with immunoSEQ multiplex PCR; TCRdb has only the in-frame clones, and not every one. The sample shows about 100,000 clones, 85% to 95% of them seen only once. Concerning this clone: Its antigen remains unknown.

The chain is built from TRBV4-1 and TRBJ2-6; 13 bases align to TRBD2. This clonotype originated in an adult with an advanced solid tumor such as melanoma, head and neck, liver or kidney cancer. The input for sequencing was CD4+ or CD8+ T cells sorted from blood, taken in a trial of the OX40 agonist ivuxolimab. CDR3 region: CASSQRTSGRSGANVLTF. Here the CDR3 DNA reads TGCGCCAGCAGCCAAAGGACTAGCGGGAGATCAGGGGCCAACGTCCTGACTTTC.